The entry below describes one TCR beta chain. Authors' methods: The authors estimated nucleated cell counts from reference gene primer amplification. Sequenced by immunoSEQ multiplex PCR; TCRdb stores in-frame clones only, minus some. From that table come the V and J calls and clone size; the DNA was used to work out D and trimming. Here the sample spans around 97,000 clones, approximately 82% being singletons. Germline-derived CDR1 and CDR2 are SGHAT and FQNNGV. This CDR3 has 15 residues. The V gene end was trimmed by 7 bases and the J gene end by 7 bases; junction bases not matched to a gene: 14. The data derive from a study of blood T cell repertoires in COVID-19.

Material: peripheral blood. The chain links TRBV11-2 to TRBJ2-7; 9 positions agree with TRBD1. The receptor comes from a man between 65 and 85 years old with acute or convalescent COVID-19. The DNA of the CDR3 is TGTGCCAGCATCCACCCGGGACAGGGATATCCAGAGCAGTACTTC. This codes for CASIHPGQGYPEQYF.